This T cell receptor (beta chain) comes out of a study of T cells in Graves' hyperthyroidism and ophthalmopathy. Lactation, pregnancy, other autoimmune disease or uncontrolled infection excluded patients. PBMCs were collected from a roughly 10 ml volume of fresh peripheral blood. This CDR3 has 14 residues. Looked up from germline, CDR1 is LNHDA and CDR2 is SQIVND (reference sequence). Trimming removed 7 bases at V and 4 bases at J, with 14 bases between. There were TCR beta CDR3 regions amplified from RNA transcripts. When the TCR CDR3 underwent first-round RT-PCR, the HTBI primer set was used. TCRdb processed the multiplex PCR reads anew with MiXCR; each CDR3 protein has one entry. The data contain around 600,000 distinct CDR3 sequences, approximately 15% of them singletons.

The chain uses TRBV19 and TRBJ1-5; no firm D call. This receptor was taken from a woman younger than 35 with Graves' ophthalmopathy. Source material: blood. The CDR3 is CASNLHSGNQPQHF. The CDR3 nucleotides are TGTGCCAGTAACCTCCACTCCGGTAATCAGCCCCAGCATTTT.